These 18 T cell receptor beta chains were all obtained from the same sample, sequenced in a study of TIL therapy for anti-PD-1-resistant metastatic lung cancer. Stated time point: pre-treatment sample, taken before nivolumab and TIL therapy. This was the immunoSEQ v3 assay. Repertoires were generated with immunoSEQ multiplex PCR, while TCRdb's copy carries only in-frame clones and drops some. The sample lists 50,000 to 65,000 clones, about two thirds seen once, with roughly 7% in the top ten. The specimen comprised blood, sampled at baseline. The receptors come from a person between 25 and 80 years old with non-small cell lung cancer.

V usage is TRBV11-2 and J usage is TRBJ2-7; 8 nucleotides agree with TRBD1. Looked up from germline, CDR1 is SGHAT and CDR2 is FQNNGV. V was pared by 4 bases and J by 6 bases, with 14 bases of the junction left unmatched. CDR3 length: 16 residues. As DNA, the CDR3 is TGTGCCAGCAGCTACAGCCCAGGACAGGGAATGGGCGAGCAGTACTTC. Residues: CASSYSPGQGMGEQYF.

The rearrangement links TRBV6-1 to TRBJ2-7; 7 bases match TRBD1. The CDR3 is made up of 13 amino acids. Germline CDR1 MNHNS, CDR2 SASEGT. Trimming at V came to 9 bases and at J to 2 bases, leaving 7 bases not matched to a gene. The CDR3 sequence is CASNRGGPYEQYF. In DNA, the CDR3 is TGTGCCAGTAATAGAGGGGGCCCCTACGAGCAGTACTTC.

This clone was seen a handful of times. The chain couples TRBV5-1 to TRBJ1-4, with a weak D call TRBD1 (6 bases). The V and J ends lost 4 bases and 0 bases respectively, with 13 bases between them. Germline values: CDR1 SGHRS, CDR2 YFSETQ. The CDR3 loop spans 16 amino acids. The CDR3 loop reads CASSLRQAATNEKLFF. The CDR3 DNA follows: TGCGCCAGCAGCCTCCGACAGGCTGCAACTAATGAAAAACTGTTTTTT.

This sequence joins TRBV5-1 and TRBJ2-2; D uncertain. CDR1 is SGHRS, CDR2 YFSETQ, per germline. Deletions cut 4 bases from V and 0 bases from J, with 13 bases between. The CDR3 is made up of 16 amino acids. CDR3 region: CASSSARRSNTGELFF. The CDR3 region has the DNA TGCGCCAGCAGCAGCGCCCGGCGGTCGAACACCGGGGAGCTGTTTTTT.

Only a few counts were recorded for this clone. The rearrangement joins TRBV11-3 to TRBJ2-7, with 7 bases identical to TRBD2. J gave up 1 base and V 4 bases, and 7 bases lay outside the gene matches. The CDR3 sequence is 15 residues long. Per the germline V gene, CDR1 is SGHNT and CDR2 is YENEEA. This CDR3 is CASSSRGAGSYEQYF. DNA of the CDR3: TGTGCCAGCAGCTCGCGGGGAGCGGGGTCCTACGAGCAGTACTTC.

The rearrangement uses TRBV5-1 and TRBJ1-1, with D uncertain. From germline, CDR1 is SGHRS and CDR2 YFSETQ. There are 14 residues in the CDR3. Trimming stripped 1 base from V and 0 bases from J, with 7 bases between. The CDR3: CASSLIPVNTEAFF. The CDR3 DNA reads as TGCGCCAGCAGCTTGATTCCCGTGAACACTGAAGCTTTCTTT.

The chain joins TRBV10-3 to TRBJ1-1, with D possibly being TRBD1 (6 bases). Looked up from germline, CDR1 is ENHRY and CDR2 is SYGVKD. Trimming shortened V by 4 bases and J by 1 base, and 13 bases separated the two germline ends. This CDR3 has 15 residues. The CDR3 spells CAISGPGQRNTEAFF. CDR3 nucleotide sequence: TGTGCCATCAGTGGACCGGGACAACGGAACACTGAAGCTTTCTTT.

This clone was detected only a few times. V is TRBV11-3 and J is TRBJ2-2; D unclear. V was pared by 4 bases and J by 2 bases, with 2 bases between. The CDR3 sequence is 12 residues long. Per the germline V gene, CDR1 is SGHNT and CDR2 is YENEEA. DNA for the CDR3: TGTGCCAGCAGCTCAAACACCGGGGAGCTGTTTTTT. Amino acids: CASSSNTGELFF.

The CDR3 region is CASSLSNTEAFF. DNA of the CDR3: TGTGCCAGCAGCTTGAGTAACACTGAAGCTTTCTTT. V gene TRBV7-8 combines with J gene TRBJ1-1; no definite D call. CDR1 is SGHVS and CDR2 is FQNEAQ in the germline V gene. This CDR3 is 12 amino acids long. The V end was cut by 3 bases, the J end by 2 bases, with 4 bases between.

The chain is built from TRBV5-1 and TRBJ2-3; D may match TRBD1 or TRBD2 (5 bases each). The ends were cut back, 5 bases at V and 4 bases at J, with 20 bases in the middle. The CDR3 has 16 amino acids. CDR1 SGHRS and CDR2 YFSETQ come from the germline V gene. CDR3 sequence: CASRVPWGTGADTQYF. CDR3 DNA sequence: TGCGCCAGCAGAGTGCCCTGGGGGACCGGGGCAGATACGCAGTATTTT.

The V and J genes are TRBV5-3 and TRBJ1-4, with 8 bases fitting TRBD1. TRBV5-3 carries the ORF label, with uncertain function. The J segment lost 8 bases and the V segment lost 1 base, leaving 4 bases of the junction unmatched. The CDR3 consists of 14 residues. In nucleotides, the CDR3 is TGTGCCAGAAGCTTGTCAGGGGGCGCAGAAAAACTGTTTTTT. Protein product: CARSLSGGAEKLFF.

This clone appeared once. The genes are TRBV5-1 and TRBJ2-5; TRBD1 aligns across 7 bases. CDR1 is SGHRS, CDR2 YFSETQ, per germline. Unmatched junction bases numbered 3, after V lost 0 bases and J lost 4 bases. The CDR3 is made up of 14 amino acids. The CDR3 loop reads CASSLATGVETQYF. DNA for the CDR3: TGCGCCAGCAGCTTGGCAACAGGGGTAGAGACCCAGTACTTC.

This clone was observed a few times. Written as DNA, the CDR3 is TGCGCCAGCAGCTTGGTATTCGGACTAGGAGGCGAGCAGTACTTC. This translates into CASSLVFGLGGEQYF. The chain recombines TRBV5-1 with TRBJ2-7; 7 bases map to TRBD2. The CDR3 is 15 residues long. With 0 bases clipped from V and 6 bases from J, the junction kept 9 bases outside the gene matches. The germline V gene has CDR1 SGHRS and CDR2 YFSETQ.

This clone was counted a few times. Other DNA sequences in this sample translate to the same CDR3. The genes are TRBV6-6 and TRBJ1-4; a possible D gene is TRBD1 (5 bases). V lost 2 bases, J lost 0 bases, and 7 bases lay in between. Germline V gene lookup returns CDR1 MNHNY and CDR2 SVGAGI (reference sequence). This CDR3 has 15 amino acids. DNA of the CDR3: TGTGCCAGCAGTTACGGGGGGGCAACTAATGAAAAACTGTTTTTT. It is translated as CASSYGGATNEKLFF.

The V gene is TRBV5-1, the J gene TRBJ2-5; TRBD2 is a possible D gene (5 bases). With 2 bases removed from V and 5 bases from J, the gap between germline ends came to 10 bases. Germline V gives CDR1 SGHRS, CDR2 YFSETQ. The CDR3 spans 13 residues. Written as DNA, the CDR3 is TGCGCCAGCAGCTTAGGGTGGGAGGAGACCCAGTACTTC. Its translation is CASSLGWEETQYF.

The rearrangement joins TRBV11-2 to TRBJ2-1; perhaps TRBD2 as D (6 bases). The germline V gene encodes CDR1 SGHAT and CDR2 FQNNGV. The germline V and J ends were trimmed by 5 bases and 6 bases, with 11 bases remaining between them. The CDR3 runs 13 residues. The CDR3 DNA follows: TGTGCCAGCAGCGTGGGCGGGGTCAATGAGCAGTTCTTC. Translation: CASSVGGVNEQFF.

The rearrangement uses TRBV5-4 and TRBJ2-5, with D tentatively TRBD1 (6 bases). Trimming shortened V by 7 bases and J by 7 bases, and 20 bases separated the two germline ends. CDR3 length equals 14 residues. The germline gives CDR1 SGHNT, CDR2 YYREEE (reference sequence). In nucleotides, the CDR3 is TGTGCCAGCTTCCCCGGACAGCGATCGGGGACCCAGTACTTC. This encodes CASFPGQRSGTQYF.

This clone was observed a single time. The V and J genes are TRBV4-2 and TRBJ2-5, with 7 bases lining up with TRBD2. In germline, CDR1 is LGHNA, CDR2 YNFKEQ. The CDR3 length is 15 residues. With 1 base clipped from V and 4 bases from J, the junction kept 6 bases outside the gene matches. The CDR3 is CASSQGGGSGETQYF. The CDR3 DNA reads TGTGCCAGCAGCCAAGGCGGCGGGAGTGGAGAGACCCAGTACTTC.